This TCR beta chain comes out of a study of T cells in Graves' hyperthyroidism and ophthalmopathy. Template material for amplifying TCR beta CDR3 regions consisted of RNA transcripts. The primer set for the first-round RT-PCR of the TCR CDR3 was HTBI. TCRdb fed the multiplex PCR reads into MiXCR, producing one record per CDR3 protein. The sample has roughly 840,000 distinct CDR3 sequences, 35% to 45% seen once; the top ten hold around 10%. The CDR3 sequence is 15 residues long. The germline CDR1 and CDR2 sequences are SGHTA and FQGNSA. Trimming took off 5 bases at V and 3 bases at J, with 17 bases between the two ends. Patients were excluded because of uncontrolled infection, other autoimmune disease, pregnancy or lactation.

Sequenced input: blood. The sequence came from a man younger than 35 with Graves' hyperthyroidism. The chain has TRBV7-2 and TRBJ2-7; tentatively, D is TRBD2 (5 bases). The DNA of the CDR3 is TGTGCCAGCAGCCAAGACCCGGGGTCCCGCTACGAGCAGTACTTC. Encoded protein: CASSQDPGSRYEQYF.